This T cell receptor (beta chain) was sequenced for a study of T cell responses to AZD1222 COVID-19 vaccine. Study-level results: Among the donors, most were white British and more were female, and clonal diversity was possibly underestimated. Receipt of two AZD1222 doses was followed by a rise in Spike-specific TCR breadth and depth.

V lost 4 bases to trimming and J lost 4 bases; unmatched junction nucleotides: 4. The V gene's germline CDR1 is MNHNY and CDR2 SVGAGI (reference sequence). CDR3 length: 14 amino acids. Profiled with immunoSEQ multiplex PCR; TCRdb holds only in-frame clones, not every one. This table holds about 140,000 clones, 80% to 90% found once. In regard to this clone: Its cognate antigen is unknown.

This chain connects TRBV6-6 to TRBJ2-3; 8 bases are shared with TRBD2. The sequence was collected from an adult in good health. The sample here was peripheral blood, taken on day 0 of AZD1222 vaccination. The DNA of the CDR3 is TGTGCCAGCAGTTTAGCGGGGCGGGCAGATACGCAGTATTTT. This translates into CASSLAGRADTQYF.